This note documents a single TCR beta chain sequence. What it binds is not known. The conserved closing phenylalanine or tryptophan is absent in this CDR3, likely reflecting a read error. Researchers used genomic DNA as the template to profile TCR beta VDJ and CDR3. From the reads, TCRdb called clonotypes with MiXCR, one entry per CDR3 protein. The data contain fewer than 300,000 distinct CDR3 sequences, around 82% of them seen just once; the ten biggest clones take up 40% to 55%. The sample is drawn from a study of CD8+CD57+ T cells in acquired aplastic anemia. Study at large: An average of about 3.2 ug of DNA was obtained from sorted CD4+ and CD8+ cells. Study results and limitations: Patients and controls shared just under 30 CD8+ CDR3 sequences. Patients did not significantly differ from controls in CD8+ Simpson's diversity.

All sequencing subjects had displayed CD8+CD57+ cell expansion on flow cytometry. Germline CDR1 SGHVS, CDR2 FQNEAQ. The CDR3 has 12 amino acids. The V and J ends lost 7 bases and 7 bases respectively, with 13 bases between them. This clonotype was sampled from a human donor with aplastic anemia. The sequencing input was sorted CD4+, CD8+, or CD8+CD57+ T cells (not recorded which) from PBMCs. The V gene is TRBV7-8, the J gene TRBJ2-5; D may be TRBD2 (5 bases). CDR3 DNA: TGTGCCAGCAACTCAGTAGGAGGGACCCAGTACCAG. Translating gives CASNSVGGTQYQ.